A selection of T cell receptor beta chains follows, all from one sample in a study of T cell responses to AZD1222 COVID-19 vaccine. Sequenced by immunoSEQ multiplex PCR; TCRdb stores in-frame clones only, minus some. This sample yields some 100,000 clones, of which 85% to 90% are seen a single time; 16% belongs to the top ten. The material sequenced was peripheral blood, taken on day 0 of AZD1222 vaccination. These receptors were taken from an adult in good health. The CDR3 runs from the conserved cysteine through the conserved F or W. A D gene is named only where the DNA matches it firmly.

CDR3 protein	CDR3 DNA	V gene	D gene	J gene
CASSVGRNLYNEQFF	TGTGCCAGCAGCGTAGGGCGGAACTTATACAATGAGCAGTTCTTC	TRBV9	NA	TRBJ2-1
CASSPSGGDTQYF	TGTGCCAGCAGTCCCTCGGGCGGGGATACGCAGTATTTT	TRBV12-3/TRBV12-4	NA	TRBJ2-3
CASSPGWDSDSGNTIYF	TGTGCCAGCAGCCCCGGTTGGGACAGCGACTCTGGAAACACCATATATTTT	TRBV11-3	TRBD1	TRBJ1-3
CAISGGNYGYTF	TGTGCCATCAGTGGGGGTAACTATGGCTACACCTTC	TRBV10-3	NA	TRBJ1-2
CASSKERWVNQPQHF	TGTGCCAGCAGCAAAGAACGGTGGGTCAATCAGCCCCAGCATTTT	TRBV28	NA	TRBJ1-5
CASSLGQGETQYF	TGTGCCAGCAGCTTGGGACAGGGGGAGACCCAGTACTTC	TRBV7-9	TRBD1	TRBJ2-5
CASSPPEYREQFF	TGTGCCAGCAGTCCGCCGGAGTATCGGGAGCAGTTCTTC	TRBV27	NA	TRBJ2-1
CASRPGQYSGNTIYF	TGTGCCAGCAGGCCGGGACAGTACTCTGGAAACACCATATATTTT	TRBV6-1	TRBD1	TRBJ1-3
CASSPGTGTDSNQPQHF	TGTGCCAGCAGCCCCGGGACAGGGACTGATAGCAATCAGCCCCAGCATTTT	TRBV7-2	TRBD1	TRBJ1-5
CASSLQGGAGVSGEQFF	TGTGCCAGCAGCCTGCAGGGGGGAGCGGGAGTCTCCGGTGAGCAGTTCTTC	TRBV11-2	NA	TRBJ2-1
CASSLSPSNKPQHF	TGTGCCAGCAGTTTAAGTCCCAGTAATAAGCCCCAGCATTTT	TRBV27	NA	TRBJ1-5
CASSSGEGGPLHF	TGTGCCAGCAGTTCAGGGGAGGGGGGTCCCCTCCACTTT	TRBV28	NA	TRBJ1-6
CASSLGFGRVRETQYF	TGTGCCAGCAGCTTGGGGTTCGGGCGGGTTCGGGAGACCCAGTACTTC	TRBV11-2	NA	TRBJ2-5
CASSEDEGEAFF	TGTGCCAGCAGTGAAGACGAGGGGGAAGCTTTCTTT	TRBV2	NA	TRBJ1-1
CASSDASLTDTQYF	TGTGCCAGCAGTGACGCTTCCCTCACAGATACGCAGTATTTT	TRBV25-1	NA	TRBJ2-3
CASSGATTNEKLFF	TGTGCCAGCTCTGGGGCTACAACTAATGAAAAACTGTTTTTT	TRBV7-2	NA	TRBJ1-4
CASSRHGQGVNTEAFF	TGTGCCAGCAGCCGACATGGACAGGGGGTGAACACTGAAGCTTTCTTT	TRBV11-1	TRBD1	TRBJ1-1
CASSYSGTEEEAFF	TGTGCCAGCAGTTACAGCGGGACAGAGGAGGAAGCTTTCTTT	TRBV6-6	TRBD1	TRBJ1-1
CASGLLGARLDEQYF	TGTGCCAGCGGCCTTCTCGGTGCCCGATTGGACGAGCAGTACTTC	TRBV28	NA	TRBJ2-7
CASSLEDGQLNIKQYF	TGTGCCAGCAGCTTGGAGGACGGGCAGCTGAATATTAAGCAGTACTTC	TRBV5-6	NA	TRBJ2-7
CASSSPGGGETQYF	TGTGCCAGCAGCTCTCCGGGGGGGGGTGAGACCCAGTACTTC	TRBV5-4	TRBD2	TRBJ2-5
CASSPYNEQYF	TGTGCCAGCTCTCCCTATAACGAGCAGTACTTC	TRBV2	NA	TRBJ2-7
CASSSPGQSGNRYF	TGTGCCAGCAGCTCCCCCGGGCAGAGCGGTAACAGGTACTTC	TRBV7-2	NA	TRBJ2-5
CASSSGLANYNEQFF	TGTGCCAGCAGCTCGGGACTAGCGAACTACAATGAGCAGTTCTTC	TRBV5-4	TRBD2	TRBJ2-1
CASSLAVAVGNEQFF	TGCGCCAGCAGCTTGGCGGTAGCTGTAGGGAATGAGCAGTTCTTC	TRBV5-1	NA	TRBJ2-1
CASSLQGRGYTF	TGTGCCAGTAGTCTCCAGGGCCGTGGCTACACCTTC	TRBV19	NA	TRBJ1-2
CASSEQGQGGEKLFF	TGTGCCAGCAGTGAACAGGGACAGGGGGGAGAAAAACTGTTTTTT	TRBV6-1	TRBD1	TRBJ1-4
CASSQPWTEQPQHF	TGCGCCAGCAGCCAACCCTGGACTGAGCAGCCCCAGCATTTT	TRBV4-1	NA	TRBJ1-5
CASSMIYGGDYGYTF	TGTGCCAGCAGCATGATTTACGGGGGGGACTATGGCTACACCTTC	TRBV4-2	NA	TRBJ1-2
CASSFGAGGVLNTEAFF	NA	TRBV5-1	NA	TRBJ1-1
CASSNDENTEAFF	TGCGCCAGCAGCAACGATGAGAACACTGAAGCTTTCTTT	TRBV5-1	NA	TRBJ1-1
CASSRGLARSTDTQYF	TGTGCCAGCAGCCGCGGACTAGCGCGTAGCACAGATACGCAGTATTTT	TRBV7-2	TRBD2	TRBJ2-3
CASSLVADANYGYTF	TGTGCCAGCAGCTTAGTGGCAGACGCTAACTATGGCTACACCTTC	TRBV7-2	NA	TRBJ1-2
CASSLAYEQYF	TGTGCCAGCAGCTTAGCCTACGAGCAGTACTTC	TRBV11-2	NA	TRBJ2-7
CASRFTGDEKLFF	TGCGCCAGCAGGTTCACGGGGGATGAAAAACTGTTTTTT	TRBV5-1	NA	TRBJ1-4